This paragraph reports one TCR beta chain. As yet, its antigen is unknown. The source of the sample is a study of T cells after yellow fever vaccination. Study details: Low-cell-number fractions underwent preparation using SMART-Seq v4 Ultra Low Input. Study results and caveats: Bulk-population clonotypes that are abundant could appear as contaminants in FACS-sorted repertoires. Most primary-vaccination clones recurred post-booster (roughly 96% CD4, around 90% CD8).

The trim removed 3 bases at V and 9 bases at J, leaving 4 bases unmatched. CDR3 length equals 15 residues. Germline V gene data show CDR1 as SGHTA and CDR2 as FQGNSA. The authors made TCR cDNA by 5'RACE template switching, adding a universal primer site and UMIs. TCRdb re-called the 5' RACE reads through MiXCR, storing one row per CDR3 protein. The profile shows about 340,000 distinct CDR3 sequences, 8.7% of them singletons. The source is a man aged 18 to 30 who received the YFV17D yellow fever vaccine. The genes are TRBV7-2 and TRBJ2-1; 14 positions match TRBD2. This material consisted of PBMCs, taken on the day of the first yellow fever vaccination. The CDR3 DNA reads TGTGCCAGCAGCTTGGGACTAGCGGGGGTGGTTGAGCAGTTCTTC. Protein: CASSLGLAGVVEQFF.